Listed below are T cell receptor beta chains from one sample, sequenced in a study of cytotoxic CD8 clonotypes in ibrutinib-treated CLL. Sequencing used immunoSEQ multiplex PCR; TCRdb keeps in-frame clones, though not all of them. The sample records approximately 340,000 clones, 60% to 80% being singletons. Sequenced material: PBMCs, taken after 36 months of ibrutinib treatment. The source of these receptors is a human donor with chronic lymphocytic leukemia. The conserved cysteine and the conserved F or W are not part of the CDR3 here.

len: 11
v_gene: TRBV9
j_gene: TRBJ2-1
CDR3aa: ASSLAGEQGPF

len: 7
v_gene: TRBV7-9
j_gene: TRBJ2-1
CDR3aa: ATTNEQF

len: 12
v_gene: TRBV27
j_gene: TRBJ2-7
CDR3aa: ASSFGSGPYEQY

len: 13
v_gene: TRBV5-4
j_gene: TRBJ1-1
CDR3aa: ASSHLDRERGEAF

len: 12
v_gene: TRBV19
j_gene: TRBJ2-7
CDR3aa: ASSRLAGVYEQY

len: 11
v_gene: TRBV2
j_gene: TRBJ2-7
CDR3aa: ASGRMGGYEQY

len: 11
v_gene: TRBV6-5
j_gene: TRBJ2-1
CDR3aa: ASSVSQGNEQF

len: 14
v_gene: TRBV5-1
j_gene: TRBJ2-2
CDR3aa: ASCPRRDLNTGELF

len: 14
v_gene: TRBV5-6
j_gene: TRBJ2-5
CDR3aa: ASSLAGLAAQETQY

len: 15
v_gene: TRBV27
j_gene: TRBJ1-3
CDR3aa: ASSFVGPKSSGNTIY

len: 14
v_gene: TRBV5-8
j_gene: TRBJ2-1
CDR3aa: ASSLDGGRTDNEQF

len: 13
v_gene: TRBV11-2
j_gene: TRBJ2-1
CDR3aa: ASSSASGSRTEQF

len: 15
v_gene: TRBV13
j_gene: TRBJ1-2
CDR3aa: ASSSTLSGGTNYGYT

len: 11
v_gene: TRBV28
j_gene: TRBJ2-4
CDR3aa: ASSLGDSRFQY

len: 11
v_gene: TRBV5-1
j_gene: TRBJ1-2
CDR3aa: ASSFGQGRSYT

len: 12
v_gene: TRBV10-3
j_gene: TRBJ2-3
CDR3aa: AIQGGNPTDTQY

len: 13
v_gene: TRBV28
j_gene: TRBJ2-1
CDR3aa: ASSTGGETYNEQF

len: 13
v_gene: TRBV4-1
j_gene: TRBJ2-1
CDR3aa: ASSELLAGANEQF

len: 9
v_gene: TRBV12-5
j_gene: TRBJ2-2
CDR3aa: ASGISGELF

len: 18
v_gene: TRBV28
j_gene: TRBJ2-1
CDR3aa: ASSPRLAGKVLSSYNEQF

len: 13
v_gene: TRBV2
j_gene: TRBJ2-2
CDR3aa: ASSGDPINTGELF

len: 10
v_gene: TRBV29-1
j_gene: TRBJ1-1
CDR3aa: SVAGLGTEAF

len: 10
v_gene: TRBV9
j_gene: TRBJ1-2
CDR3aa: ASSTFNYGYT

len: 14
v_gene: TRBV4-1
j_gene: TRBJ1-2
CDR3aa: ASSQDRWEGPYGYT

len: 13
v_gene: TRBV11-3
j_gene: TRBJ1-1
CDR3aa: ASSQSGQMNTEAF

len: 11
v_gene: TRBV9
j_gene: TRBJ1-2
CDR3aa: ASSVSGLYGYT

len: 12
v_gene: TRBV29-1
j_gene: TRBJ2-1
CDR3aa: SVVREKIYNEQF

len: 13
v_gene: TRBV2
j_gene: TRBJ1-4
CDR3aa: ASSGTGATNEKLF

len: 11
v_gene: TRBV29-1
j_gene: TRBJ2-1
CDR3aa: SVKRGFDNEQF

len: 11
v_gene: TRBV5-6
j_gene: TRBJ1-2
CDR3aa: ASSGPYNYGYT

len: 14
v_gene: TRBV9
j_gene: TRBJ1-1
CDR3aa: ASKGLQNFMNTEAF

len: 13
v_gene: TRBV7-8
j_gene: TRBJ1-5
CDR3aa: ASSMGQETNQPQH

len: 13
v_gene: TRBV23-1
j_gene: TRBJ2-1
CDR3aa: ASSLGAGGRNEQF